This TCR beta chain is drawn from a study of Ad26.COV2.S vaccination and SARS-CoV-2 variants. The wider study: Administration of Ad26.COV2.S was intramuscular, either once or twice 56 days apart. Study outcomes and limitations: Total T cell responses, in the TCR breadth and depth analyses, may have been underestimated. Relative to placebo recipients, vaccine recipients exhibited elevated spike-specific TCR breadth. Reportedly, spike-specific CD8+ and CD4+ T cell responses achieved substantial breadth once vaccination had taken place.

TCRdb's copy holds only in-frame clones and misses some; the assay was immunoSEQ multiplex PCR. The profile shows around 310,000 clones, about 90% of them singletons. CDR3 length: 14 amino acids. With 3 bases removed from V and 4 bases from J, the gap between germline ends came to 10 bases. Germline V CDR1 and CDR2: SGHTA, FQGNSA. Of note for this clone: Its antigen is currently unknown.

Treatment noted: 15 to 20 received Ad26.COV2.S at low or high dose, single or two shots; roughly five received placebo; per-sample allocation not given. On day 63 after the first injection, vaccine and placebo recipients gave samples. Sequences were derived from peripheral blood, sampled in a trial of Ad26.COV2.S vaccine versus placebo. The clonotype was recovered from a person between 18 and 60 years old who received the Ad26.COV2.S COVID-19 vaccine or a placebo. J is TRBJ1-3 and V is TRBV7-2; D possibly corresponds to TRBD1 (5 bases). The CDR3 nucleotides read TGTGCCAGCAGCTTTCAGGGAACAGGAAACACCATATATTTT. Translating gives CASSFQGTGNTIYF.